This TCR beta chain comes out of a study of T cells in women clearing cervical HPV infection. General study results and limits: Controls had more TRBV6-7 (0.16%) than cases (approximately 0.11%).

Clones were read by immunoSEQ multiplex PCR, and TCRdb kept only the in-frame ones, dropping some. In all, the sample yields about 30,000 clones. Details on this clone: Its target is unknown. The CDR3 end lies 3 residues beyond the end of the read and is filled in from the germline J gene.

V dropped 6 bases and J dropped 4 bases, with 12 bases sitting between them. The germline V gene encodes CDR1 SGHVS and CDR2 FQNEAQ. The CDR3 has 14 amino acids. V is TRBV7-8 and J is TRBJ1-4; the D is unclear. The TCR sequence derives from a woman aged 18 to 75 with a cervical HPV16 infection that either progressed to CIN3+ or cleared (not recorded which). Specimen: blood buffy coat. CDR3 DNA, as far as it was read: TGTGCCAGCAGTTCCTCCCGGGTTAATGAAAAA. Its translation is CASSSSRVNEK. The full-length CDR3 reads as CASSSSRVNEKLFF.